The rows below give T cell receptor beta chains drawn from one sample of a study of OX40 agonist ivuxolimab in advanced cancers. Profiling relied on immunoSEQ multiplex PCR, and the TCRdb table lists in-frame clones only, not all of them. The repertoire holds approximately 48,000 clones, with 70% to 80% as singletons. The starting material was CD4+ or CD8+ T cells sorted from blood, obtained in a trial of the OX40 agonist ivuxolimab. All receptors derive from an adult with an advanced solid tumor such as melanoma, head and neck, liver or kidney cancer. Each CDR3 is given with its conserved first and last residue. D genes are given only for firm matches. Expanded clones are given a class, and other clones once, few, many or no size at all.

v_gene,abundance,j_gene,d_gene,CDR3aa,CDR3nt
TRBV6-5,.,TRBJ1-3,.,CASSYSWANVGNTIYF,TGTGCCAGCAGTTACTCGTGGGCCAATGTCGGAAACACCATATATTTT
TRBV5-1,.,TRBJ2-5,.,CASSPGHGVTQETQYF,TGCGCCAGCAGTCCGGGGCATGGGGTAACACAAGAGACCCAGTACTTC
TRBV4-1,.,TRBJ2-7,TRBD1,CASSSPGTGDYEQYF,TGCGCCAGCAGCTCCCCCGGGACAGGGGACTACGAGCAGTACTTC
TRBV2,.,TRBJ1-2,.,CASSGGRLGSGYTF,TGTGCCAGCAGTGGGGGACGTCTAGGATCTGGCTACACCTTC
TRBV18,.,TRBJ1-3,TRBD1,CASSPLGTGGSLVSGNTIYF,TGTGCCAGCTCACCGCTTGGGACAGGGGGAAGCTTGGTCTCTGGAAACACCATATATTTT
TRBV7-3,.,TRBJ2-2,.,CASSGGATGELFF,TGTGCCAGCAGCGGAGGGGCCACCGGGGAGCTGTTTTTT
TRBV19,once,TRBJ2-2,.,CASRQSGASDSPLNTGELFF,TGTGCCAGTAGGCAAAGTGGCGCTAGCGACAGCCCCTTGAACACCGGGGAGCTGTTTTTT
TRBV2,once,TRBJ2-3,.,CASSVGTRGDTQYF,TGTGCCAGCAGTGTAGGCACCCGAGGTGATACGCAGTATTTT
TRBV11-3,.,TRBJ2-3,TRBD2,CASSLGLAGADTQYF,TGTGCCAGCAGCCTGGGACTAGCGGGAGCAGATACGCAGTATTTT
TRBV10-2,.,TRBJ1-1,.,CASSGAGAEAFF,TGCGCCAGCAGTGGAGCCGGGGCTGAAGCTTTCTTT
TRBV4-1,.,TRBJ1-2,TRBD1,CASSQGGTAYGYTF,TGCGCCAGCAGCCAAGGCGGGACAGCCTATGGCTACACCTTC
TRBV6-5,.,TRBJ2-7,.,CASSSYRTPSYEQYF,TGTGCCAGCAGTTCCTACCGTACGCCTTCCTACGAGCAGTACTTC
TRBV5-1,.,TRBJ1-1,TRBD1,CASSLAQGGNTEAFF,TGCGCCAGCAGCTTGGCACAGGGGGGGAACACTGAAGCTTTCTTT
TRBV7-2,few,TRBJ1-6,.,CASSLEGLGAKSPLHF,TGTGCCAGCAGCTTAGAGGGGCTGGGGGCGAAATCACCCCTCCACTTT
TRBV28,.,TRBJ1-1,.,CASRDTEAFF,TGTGCCAGCAGGGACACTGAAGCTTTCTTT
TRBV5-4,.,TRBJ2-7,TRBD2,CASSLELAAYEQYF,TGTGCCAGCAGCTTGGAACTAGCGGCCTACGAGCAGTACTTC
TRBV28,.,TRBJ2-2,.,CASSLYPGELFF,TGTGCCAGCAGTTTATACCCCGGGGAGCTGTTTTTT
TRBV7-9,.,TRBJ2-1,TRBD2,CASSRTSGGGEQFF,TGTGCCAGCAGCCGGACTAGCGGGGGTGGCGAGCAGTTCTTC
TRBV5-1,.,TRBJ1-6,.,CASSLWVDSPLHF,TGCGCCAGCAGCTTGTGGGTTGATTCACCCCTCCACTTT
TRBV6-5,large,TRBJ1-1,.,CASSYSALGDTEAFF,TGTGCCAGCAGTTACTCGGCCCTAGGCGACACTGAAGCTTTCTTT
TRBV27,.,TRBJ1-2,.,CASSFSGQGYGYTF,TGTGCCAGCAGTTTCTCGGGCCAGGGGTATGGCTACACCTTC
TRBV11-2,.,TRBJ2-1,TRBD2,CASSFASGDNEQFF,TGTGCCAGCAGCTTTGCTAGCGGGGACAATGAGCAGTTCTTC
TRBV18,once,TRBJ2-7,.,CASSPGAGYEQYF,TGTGCCAGCTCACCAGGGGCCGGCTACGAGCAGTACTTC
TRBV18,.,TRBJ2-5,.,CASSPTGLETQYF,TGTGCCAGCTCACCCACTGGACTGGAGACCCAGTACTTC
TRBV5-1,.,TRBJ1-1,.,CASSFSGGGTEAFF,TGCGCCAGCAGCTTTTCCGGGGGAGGGACTGAAGCTTTCTTT
TRBV6-6,.,TRBJ2-5,TRBD2,CASSYFSGRETQYF,TGTGCCAGCAGTTACTTTAGCGGGAGAGAGACCCAGTACTTC
TRBV5-5,once,TRBJ1-5,.,CASSLAGNQPQHF,TGTGCCAGCAGCTTGGCAGGCAATCAGCCCCAGCATTTT
TRBV6-1,.,TRBJ2-3,.,CASTVLSRGDTQYF,TGTGCCAGCACGGTACTTTCTAGGGGAGATACGCAGTATTTT
TRBV4-2,.,TRBJ2-3,TRBD2,CASSQLSLAGSTDTQYF,TGTGCCAGCAGCCAACTCTCCCTAGCGGGTAGCACAGATACGCAGTATTTT
TRBV19,.,TRBJ2-2,TRBD2,CASRLAGGPETGELFF,TGTGCCAGCCGACTAGCGGGAGGGCCGGAGACCGGGGAGCTGTTTTTT
TRBV4-1,few,TRBJ1-1,.,CASSRDTEAFF,TGCGCCAGCAGCAGGGATACTGAAGCTTTCTTT
TRBV5-1,once,TRBJ1-2,TRBD1,CASSWGQGGNYGYTF,TGCGCCAGCAGCTGGGGACAGGGAGGAAACTATGGCTACACCTTC
TRBV5-1,few,TRBJ2-5,TRBD2,CASSLEPGLAGGRETQYF,TGCGCCAGCAGCTTGGAACCGGGACTAGCGGGAGGGCGGGAGACCCAGTACTTC
TRBV7-3,.,TRBJ2-5,.,CASSLTSGSGETQYF,TGTGCCAGCAGCTTAACATCCGGTTCCGGAGAGACCCAGTACTTC
TRBV5-4,.,TRBJ2-7,.,CASSLVGSREQYF,TGTGCCAGCAGCTTGGTTGGGTCTCGGGAGCAGTACTTC
TRBV18,.,TRBJ1-5,.,CASSLGQGQPQHF,TGTGCCAGCTCACTCGGGCAGGGTCAGCCCCAGCATTTT
TRBV7-3,.,TRBJ2-2,.,CASSAGVGNTGELFF,TGTGCCAGCTCGGCCGGGGTCGGGAACACCGGGGAGCTGTTTTTT
TRBV18,.,TRBJ2-7,.,CASSPSLTYEQYF,TGTGCCAGCTCACCGTCCCTTACCTACGAGCAGTACTTC
TRBV19,.,TRBJ2-1,.,CASRIPNRALNEQFF,TGTGCCAGTAGAATACCTAATAGGGCTTTGAATGAGCAGTTCTTC
TRBV9,.,TRBJ2-1,TRBD2,CASSVAVSGDEQFF,TGTGCCAGCAGCGTAGCTGTTAGCGGGGATGAGCAGTTCTTC
TRBV5-1,.,TRBJ2-1,.,CASSLRIDEQFF,TGCGCCAGCAGCTTGCGGATCGATGAGCAGTTCTTC
TRBV9,.,TRBJ2-4,.,CASSGREWAGNIQYF,TGTGCCAGCAGCGGCCGAGAATGGGCAGGAAACATTCAGTACTTC
TRBV11-2,once,TRBJ2-5,.,CASSQTDGQTQYF,TGTGCCAGCAGCCAGACCGACGGGCAGACCCAGTACTTC
TRBV5-1,.,TRBJ2-7,.,CASSRSASISDEQYF,TGCGCCAGCAGCAGGTCGGCCAGTATTTCCGACGAGCAGTACTTC
TRBV9,.,TRBJ2-7,.,CASSPRGAPSSYEQYF,TGTGCCAGCAGCCCAAGAGGGGCGCCTAGCTCCTACGAGCAGTACTTC
TRBV5-6,.,TRBJ1-5,.,CASSFTGSSQPQHF,TGTGCCAGCAGCTTTACAGGGTCGAGTCAGCCCCAGCATTTT
TRBV7-3,.,TRBJ2-5,.,CASSQQGGGETQYF,TGTGCCAGCAGTCAACAGGGCGGGGGAGAGACCCAGTACTTC
TRBV6-1,.,TRBJ2-7,.,CASSVGQTSYEQYF,TGTGCCAGCAGTGTAGGACAGACCTCCTACGAGCAGTACTTC
TRBV10-3,.,TRBJ2-5,.,CAAGSAQETQYF,TGTGCCGCCGGCAGCGCTCAAGAGACCCAGTACTTC